Listed below are T cell receptor beta chains from one sample, sequenced in a study of lymphopenia after photon versus proton radiotherapy. Only in-frame clones appear in the TCRdb table, and some are missing; sequencing was by immunoSEQ multiplex PCR. The data show around 53,000 clones, about 86% seen once. Sequenced material: peripheral blood, taken from a patient treated with photon-based radiotherapy. These receptors all stem from a man between 50 and 59 years old with gastric cancer. The CDR3 runs from the conserved cysteine through the conserved F or W. The D gene is left open where the match is weak. Clone size is shown for a subset of rows, as once, few, many or a class of expanded clone.

.,.,TRBV4-1,TRBJ2-7,TGCGCCAGCAGCCAAGGTCGAACAGGTTCCTTCTACGAGCAGTACTTC,CASSQGRTGSFYEQYF
.,TRBD2,TRBV7-2,TRBJ2-1,TGTGCCAGCAGCTTAGTAACTAGCGGGAGGCGGCAGTTCTTC,CASSLVTSGRRQFF
.,TRBD1,TRBV19,TRBJ1-1,TGTGCCAGTAGAGAGGCCGGGACAGGGGTTTCTTCGGGCACTGAAGCTTTCTTT,CASREAGTGVSSGTEAFF
.,.,TRBV5-4,TRBJ2-3,TGTGCCAGCAGCACTCCCCTAGTGAGGGGTACAGATACGCAGTATTTT,CASSTPLVRGTDTQYF
.,.,TRBV7-2,TRBJ2-7,TGTGCCAGCAGCTTACGGGACTTCTCCTACGAGCAGTACTTC,CASSLRDFSYEQYF
once,.,TRBV29-1,TRBJ1-2,TGCAGCGCAAAATCGTCAGGAGGGGGGAACTATGGCTACACCTTC,CSAKSSGGGNYGYTF
.,TRBD2,TRBV6-1,TRBJ2-3,TGTGCCAGCAGTGAATGGCTAGCGGGTCGCACAGATACGCAGTATTTT,CASSEWLAGRTDTQYF
.,.,TRBV4-1,TRBJ2-2,TGCGCCAGCAGCCAAGTAGCTAGCAGTAACACCGGGGAGCTGTTTTTT,CASSQVASSNTGELFF
.,.,TRBV27,TRBJ1-4,TGTGCCAGCAGTTCTAGAACGCAGCCAACTAATGAAAAACTGTTTTTT,CASSSRTQPTNEKLFF
.,.,TRBV9,TRBJ2-1,TGTGCCAGCAGCGTAGCTCCGCAAGTCTCCTACAATGAGCAGTTCTTC,CASSVAPQVSYNEQFF
.,TRBD2,TRBV18,TRBJ2-1,TGTGCCAGCTCACGAACTCCCGGACTAGCGGGGGTGCACAATGAGCAGTTCTTC,CASSRTPGLAGVHNEQFF
.,.,TRBV7-2,TRBJ2-1,TGTGCCAGCAGCCGTCGTCGGGAGTATGAGCAGTTCTTC,CASSRRREYEQFF
.,.,TRBV7-8,TRBJ1-3,TGTGCCAGCAGCTTAGGCGGGGGAAACACCATATATTTT,CASSLGGGNTIYF
.,TRBD1,TRBV14,TRBJ1-2,TGTGCCAGCAGTTTTACGGGACAGAACTATGGCTACACCTTC,CASSFTGQNYGYTF
.,TRBD1,TRBV29-1,TRBJ1-2,TGCAGCGTTGAGAGTCTTGGGACAGGGGATCTCGGCTACACCTTC,CSVESLGTGDLGYTF
.,.,TRBV7-2,TRBJ2-7,TGTGCCAGCAGCCCCCACCAGGGGTCCTACGAGCAGTACTTC,CASSPHQGSYEQYF
.,.,TRBV30,TRBJ1-3,TGTGCCTGGAGTGTACTGGGCGACTTCTCTGGAAACACCATATATTTT,CAWSVLGDFSGNTIYF
.,.,TRBV15,TRBJ2-3,TGTGCCACCAGCAGATTATACCCAGCTAGTGGGTATTTT,CATSRLYPASGYF
.,.,TRBV5-4,TRBJ2-6,TGTGCCAGCAGCTTGGGTGGGACTGGGGCCAACGTCCTGACTTTC,CASSLGGTGANVLTF
.,.,TRBV5-1,TRBJ1-1,TGCGCCAGCAGCTTGGGCCAAATGGGGGGTGAAGCTTTCTTT,CASSLGQMGGEAFF
few,.,TRBV19,TRBJ1-2,TGTGCCAGTAGTATAGGGTATGGCTACACCTTC,CASSIGYGYTF
.,.,TRBV5-6,TRBJ1-4,TGTGCCAGCAGCTCAACACCACCTGGCGCAACTAATGAAAAACTGTTTTTT,CASSSTPPGATNEKLFF
.,TRBD2,TRBV29-1,TRBJ2-1,TGCAGCGTTGGAATATTAGCGGGAGGCGATGAGCAGTTCTTC,CSVGILAGGDEQFF
.,TRBD1,TRBV7-2,TRBJ1-5,TGTGCCAGCAGCAAAGCCGGGACAGGGCGCCCTTATAGCAATCAGCCCCAGCATTTT,CASSKAGTGRPYSNQPQHF
.,.,TRBV30,TRBJ2-1,TGTGCCTGGAGTCGATTCGTGAGTAATGAGCAGTTCTTC,CAWSRFVSNEQFF
.,TRBD1,TRBV5-1,TRBJ2-5,TGCGCCAGCAGCCGGGGACAGGGGAAAGAGACCCAGTACTTC,CASSRGQGKETQYF
.,TRBD2,TRBV9,TRBJ2-3,TGTGCCAGGGGTAATAGCGGGAGGGCCACAGATACGCAGTATTTT,CARGNSGRATDTQYF
.,.,TRBV2,TRBJ1-5,TGTGCCAGCAGTTTCACGGATCTCAATCAGCCCCAGCATTTT,CASSFTDLNQPQHF
.,.,TRBV11-3,TRBJ2-1,TGTGCCAGCAGCTTAAGTCAGAATGGGAATGAGCAGTTCTTC,CASSLSQNGNEQFF
.,.,TRBV6-1,TRBJ1-5,TGTGCCAGCAGTGGCCTCAAGGGTCAGCCCCAGCATTTT,CASSGLKGQPQHF
.,TRBD1,TRBV5-6,TRBJ1-2,TGTGCCAGCAGCCCGGGGACAGGGGGGAACTATGGCTACACCTTC,CASSPGTGGNYGYTF
.,TRBD2,TRBV9,TRBJ2-1,TGTGCCAGCAGCGTAGGTCATAGCGGGAGGATAATTTACAATGAGCAGTTCTTC,CASSVGHSGRIIYNEQFF
.,.,TRBV9,TRBJ2-7,TGTGCCAGCAGCGTAGATTCCGGACCCCTCTACGAGCAGTACTTC,CASSVDSGPLYEQYF
.,.,TRBV28,TRBJ1-1,TGTGCCAGTAACAGGCTACACACTGAAGCTTTCTTT,CASNRLHTEAFF
.,.,TRBV30,TRBJ1-5,TGTGCCTGGAGCCAAGGAAGGGTTTATAGCAATCAGCCCCAGCATTTT,CAWSQGRVYSNQPQHF